These 24 T cell receptor beta chains originate from one sample sequenced in a study of human T cells and chemical hapten exposure. TCRdb passed the 5' RACE reads through MiXCR, listing each CDR3 protein once. The table shows approximately 150,000 distinct CDR3 sequences, with around 4.1% occurring only once. It was from unfractionated whole blood that total RNA was extracted. The receptors shown here come from a female donor in good health.

This clonotype was picked up many times. The CDR3 DNA sequence: TGTGCCAGCAGCTCTCGGACCGCCGCTAACTATGGCTACACCTTC. This gives the protein CASSSRTAANYGYTF. The V and J genes are TRBV7-9 and TRBJ1-2, with D uncertain. Germline V CDR1 and CDR2: SEHNR, FQNEAQ (reference sequence). CDR3 size: 15 residues. Between the trimmed V and J ends, which lost 4 bases and 0 bases, there was a span of 12 bases. Drawing the rest from reference TRBV7-9 and TRBJ1-2, the complete variable domain is DTGVSQNPRHKITKRGQNVTFRCDPISEHNRLYWYRQTLGQGPEFLTYFQNEAQLEKSRLLSDRFSAERPKGSFSTLEIQRTEQGDSAMYLCASSSRTAANYGYTFGSGTRLTVV.

This clonotype was counted ten times or more. This chain connects TRBV20-1 to TRBJ2-7, with 9 bases matching TRBD2. Germline values: CDR1 DFQATT, CDR2 SNEGSKA (reference sequence). The CDR3 runs 14 residues. The V and J ends lost 0 bases and 3 bases, in that order; junction bases with no gene match: 3. The CDR3 reads CSARETSGLYEQYF. DNA for the CDR3: TGCAGTGCTAGAGAGACTAGCGGCCTCTACGAGCAGTACTTC.

This clonotype showed up many times. The chain employs TRBV5-1 and TRBJ1-2, with D maybe TRBD1 (6 bases). Trimming cost V 5 bases and J 8 bases, with 13 bases left between them. The CDR3 has 12 residues. Germline V CDR1 and CDR2: SGHRS, YFSETQ. The CDR3 here is CASRPGARGYTF. In DNA form, the CDR3 reads TGCGCCAGCAGGCCGGGGGCGAGGGGCTACACCTTC.

This clonotype was seen many times. The chain has TRBV10-3 and TRBJ1-1; D is perhaps TRBD1 (5 bases). The CDR3 length is 14 residues. Trimming left V 7 bases short and J 3 bases short, with 15 bases between. Per germline, CDR1 ENHRY and CDR2 SYGVKD. CDR3 nucleotides: TGTGCCATCAACTCATGGGGCAGGGACACTGAAGCTTTCTTT. Amino acids: CAINSWGRDTEAFF.

There are many counts of this clonotype. The chain has TRBV28 and TRBJ1-2; 9 nucleotides match TRBD1. V trimming: 6 bases; J trimming: 8 bases; junction bases outside the gene matches: 10. This CDR3 is built from 14 residues. Germline V CDR1 and CDR2: MDHEN, SYDVKM. Here the CDR3 reads CASSSPGQGSGYTF. CDR3 coding DNA: TGTGCCAGCAGCTCCCCGGGACAGGGTTCCGGCTACACCTTC.

This clonotype was detected only a few times. The rearrangement joins TRBV20-1 to TRBJ1-5, with TRBD1 matching over 8 bases. CDR3 length: 18 residues. With V trimmed by 2 bases and J by 0 bases, 12 bases remained unmatched. The germline CDR1 and CDR2 sequences are DFQATT and SNEGSKA (reference sequence). The CDR3 coding sequence is TGCAGTGCTAGACCCACTAGAGGACAGGGTGGTAGCAATCAGCCCCAGCATTTT. This translates into CSARPTRGQGGSNQPQHF.

This clonotype was recorded many times. This chain's CDR3 is CASGDRLVTGELFF. The CDR3 coding sequence is TGTGCTAGTGGTGACCGACTTGTCACCGGGGAGCTGTTTTTT. The genes are TRBV12-5 and TRBJ2-2; D not certain. The germline V gene has CDR1 LGHNT and CDR2 FRNRAP. Trimming cost V 5 bases and J 4 bases, with 11 bases left between them. The length of the CDR3 is 14 residues.

This clonotype was detected a few times. V is TRBV3-1 and J is TRBJ2-1; 7 bases agree with TRBD2. J lost 9 bases, V lost 2 bases, and 13 bases had no gene match. This CDR3 has 16 residues. In germline, CDR1 is LGHDT, CDR2 YNNKEL (reference sequence). DNA of the CDR3: TGTGCCAGCAGCCAATCTTTCGGACTAGGCCGCTGTGAGCAGTTCTTC. Translated, it gives CASSQSFGLGRCEQFF.

This clonotype was seen at least ten times. The rearrangement links TRBV12-3 or TRBV12-4 to TRBJ2-3, with 8 nucleotides matching TRBD1. The length of the CDR3 is 17 residues. Trimming took 4 bases from V and 3 from J; bases not matched to a gene: 12. The CDR3 nucleotides read TGTGCCAGCAGTTCGACAGGGGAAGTACGCAGAACAGATACGCAGTATTTT. Amino acids: CASSSTGEVRRTDTQYF.

Only a few counts were recorded for this clonotype. The chain combines TRBV2 with TRBJ1-4; TRBD1 might be the D (5 bases). The length of the CDR3 is 12 residues. Germline CDR1 is SNHLY and CDR2 is FYNNEI. V lost 6 bases, J lost 12 bases, and 14 bases lay in between. The CDR3 DNA reads as TGTGCCAGCAGGGGGGACGGTACTCAACTGTTTTTT. Translation gives CASRGDGTQLFF.

This clonotype was observed at least ten times. The chain combines TRBV20-1 with TRBJ1-2; D unclear. The germline V and J ends were trimmed by 5 bases and 3 bases, with 13 bases remaining between them. The CDR3 covers 13 residues. In germline, CDR1 is DFQATT, CDR2 SNEGSKA (reference sequence). CDR3 residues: CSARPRRDYGYTF. CDR3 coding DNA: TGCAGTGCTCGACCCAGGAGGGACTATGGCTACACCTTC.

This clonotype was recorded many times. The gene calls are TRBV5-1 and TRBJ2-5; no reliable D call. The CDR3 runs 13 residues. The germline V and J ends were trimmed by 2 bases and 2 bases, with 7 bases remaining between them. Germline V CDR1 and CDR2: SGHRS, YFSETQ. The CDR3 region is CASSFNAQETQYF. CDR3 in DNA: TGCGCCAGCAGCTTTAATGCTCAAGAGACCCAGTACTTC.

This clonotype was recorded at least ten times. This chain links TRBV5-1 with TRBJ2-6; D gene unclear. From germline, CDR1 is SGHRS and CDR2 YFSETQ. V lost 4 bases and J lost 0, with 11 bases in between. The CDR3 spans 16 residues. CDR3 DNA sequence: TGCGCCAGCAGCCCCGATGCGAGCTCTGGGGCCAACGTCCTGACTTTC. This sequence encodes CASSPDASSGANVLTF.

The sample holds many counts of this clonotype. The chain recombines TRBV7-9 with TRBJ2-1, with 8 bases lining up with TRBD2. Germline V gene sequence: CDR1 SEHNR, CDR2 FQNEAQ (reference sequence). V gave up 1 base and J gave up 2 bases; unmatched junction bases: 1. CDR3 length equals 15 residues. CDR3 residues: CASSLVAGTYNEQFF. CDR3 DNA sequence: TGTGCCAGCAGCTTAGTAGCGGGGACCTACAATGAGCAGTTCTTC.

This clonotype was observed at least ten times. The V call is TRBV19, the J call TRBJ1-6; D ambiguous. CDR3 length equals 14 residues. V was cut by 2 bases and J by 7 bases, with 9 bases left in between. Germline CDR1 LNHDA, CDR2 SQIVND (reference sequence). CDR3 in DNA: TGTGCCAGTAGTATATGGCGAAAAAATTCACCCCTCCACTTT. This encodes CASSIWRKNSPLHF.

This clonotype was seen at least ten times. V gene TRBV7-2 combines with J gene TRBJ1-2; TRBD1 might be the D (6 bases). The ends were cut back, 5 bases at V and 2 bases at J, with 9 bases in the middle. There are 13 residues in the CDR3. Germline-derived CDR1 and CDR2 are SGHTA and FQGNSA. The CDR3 DNA follows: TGTGCCAGCAGCATGGGACAAAACTATGGCTACACCTTC. Its translation: CASSMGQNYGYTF.

The sample holds many counts of this clonotype. The V call is TRBV5-1, the J call TRBJ2-3; 8 bases map to TRBD2. Trimming at V came to 1 base and at J to 4 bases, leaving 8 bases not matched to a gene. The CDR3 is 16 amino acids. Germline V gene data show CDR1 as SGHRS and CDR2 as YFSETQ. The CDR3 DNA reads as TGCGCCAGCAGCTTGTTTACGCGGGGGGAGGCAGATACGCAGTATTTT. This sequence encodes CASSLFTRGEADTQYF.

A few counts support this clonotype. The chain employs TRBV28 and TRBJ2-7; D is unclear. The germline V gene encodes CDR1 MDHEN and CDR2 SYDVKM. With 2 bases removed from V and 3 bases from J, the gap between germline ends came to 8 bases. The CDR3 is 13 residues long. The CDR3 protein is CASSLRHFYEQYF. The CDR3 DNA sequence: TGTGCCAGCAGTTTAAGACACTTCTACGAGCAGTACTTC.

The CDR3 nucleotides read TGTGCCAGCAGCCCAAGAAGCGGGGGGGCAATTTCCGAGACCCAGTACTTC. It translates to CASSPRSGGAISETQYF. The rearrangement links TRBV7-8 to TRBJ2-5, with 10 bases fitting TRBD2. The V gene end was trimmed by 5 bases and the J gene end by 5 bases; junction bases not matched to a gene: 14. This CDR3 has 17 amino acids. Germline loops: CDR1 SGHVS, CDR2 FQNEAQ.

This clonotype was picked up many times. The genes are TRBV29-1 and TRBJ2-7; no definite D call. Trimming stripped 5 bases from V and 6 bases from J, with 14 bases between. Germline CDR1 SQVTM, CDR2 ANQGSEA. The CDR3 is 12 amino acids. The CDR3 loop reads CSVFVPAGEQYF. The CDR3, as DNA: TGCAGCGTTTTCGTTCCGGCAGGCGAGCAGTACTTC.

This clonotype has at least ten counts. The chain recombines TRBV12-3 or TRBV12-4 with TRBJ2-2; maybe TRBD1 (6 bases). CDR3 length equals 17 residues. The germline V and J ends were trimmed by 1 base and 0 bases, with 12 bases remaining between them. The CDR3 DNA follows: TGTGCCAGCAGTTTAGGGACAGCCGCCACGAACACCGGGGAGCTGTTTTTT. Translating it yields CASSLGTAATNTGELFF.

This clonotype was picked up many times. V is TRBV18 and J is TRBJ2-7; D unclear. Germline V gene lookup returns CDR1 KGHSH and CDR2 LQKENI. The CDR3 extends over 12 amino acids. The germline V and J ends were trimmed by 5 bases and 6 bases, with 11 bases remaining between them. This chain's CDR3 is CASSASLGEQYF. CDR3 DNA: TGTGCCAGCTCAGCATCCCTCGGCGAGCAGTACTTC.

In this sample, this clonotype turned up many times. Here the CDR3 reads CASSGQGYTEAFF. CDR3 bases: TGCGCCAGCTCGGGCCAGGGTTACACTGAAGCTTTCTTT. The chain employs TRBV5-1 and TRBJ1-1; D might be TRBD1 (5 bases). Germline lookup yields CDR1 SGHRS and CDR2 YFSETQ. V lost 7 bases and J 3 bases, leaving 13 bases between the germline ends. The CDR3 is 13 amino acids.

At least ten counts were recorded for this clonotype. V is TRBV5-6 and J is TRBJ2-7, with D perhaps given as TRBD1 or TRBD2 (5 bases each). This CDR3 has 14 residues. From germline, CDR1 is SGHDT and CDR2 YYEEEE. The V end was cut by 2 bases, the J end by 3 bases, with 12 bases between. CDR3 loop: CASSLWGSSYEQYF. CDR3 in DNA: TGTGCCAGCAGCTTATGGGGGTCGAGCTACGAGCAGTACTTC.